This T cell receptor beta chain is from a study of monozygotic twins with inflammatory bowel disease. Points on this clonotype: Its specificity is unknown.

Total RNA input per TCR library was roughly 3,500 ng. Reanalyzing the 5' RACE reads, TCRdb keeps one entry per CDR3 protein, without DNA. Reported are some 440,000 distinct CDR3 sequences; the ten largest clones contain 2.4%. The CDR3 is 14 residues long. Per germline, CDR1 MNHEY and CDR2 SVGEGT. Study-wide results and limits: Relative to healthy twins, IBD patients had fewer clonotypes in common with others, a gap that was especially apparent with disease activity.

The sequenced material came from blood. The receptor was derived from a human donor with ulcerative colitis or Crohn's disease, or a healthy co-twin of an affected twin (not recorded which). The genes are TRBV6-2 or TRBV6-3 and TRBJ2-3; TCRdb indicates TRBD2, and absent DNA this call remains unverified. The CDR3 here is CASSTLAGVDTQYF.